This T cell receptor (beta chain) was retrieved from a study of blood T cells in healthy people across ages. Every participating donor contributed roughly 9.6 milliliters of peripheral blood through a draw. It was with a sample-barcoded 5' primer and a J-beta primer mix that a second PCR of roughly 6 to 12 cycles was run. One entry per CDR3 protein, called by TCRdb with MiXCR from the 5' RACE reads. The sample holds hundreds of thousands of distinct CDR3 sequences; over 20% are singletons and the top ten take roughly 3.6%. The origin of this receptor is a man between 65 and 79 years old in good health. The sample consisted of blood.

The chain's CDR3 is CSAQRDSGELFF. The CDR3 coding sequence is TGCAGTGCCCAGCGGGATAGCGGGGAGCTGTTTTTT. J is TRBJ2-2 and V is TRBV20-1; 7 bases match TRBD2. The CDR3 is 12 residues long. Germline loops: CDR1 DFQATT, CDR2 SNEGSKA (reference sequence). J lost 7 bases, V lost 6 bases, and 5 bases had no gene match.